This TCR beta chain comes out of a study of monozygotic twins with inflammatory bowel disease (dated 2019 in TCRdb). The study in broad terms: A total of some 30 monozygotic twin pairs were included in the full study, comprising nine German pairs (four IBD-concordant, five IBD-discordant) and 19 IBD-discordant Danish pairs. The search for disease-associated traits relied mainly on comparing IBD patients with their genetically identical healthy co-twins within discordant pairs. Each individual had, on average, about 151 000 unique TCRalpha sequences and 181 000 unique TCRbeta sequences available for analysis.

From each donor, a roughly 2.5 ml peripheral blood sample was drawn into PAXgene tubes and stored at -80 degrees C. Without any T cell sorting, total RNA was extracted from whole blood using the PAXgene blood miRNA kit on an automated QIAcube. Peripheral blood from monozygotic twin pairs who were concordant or discordant for inflammatory bowel disease underwent deep TCRalpha and TCRbeta repertoire profiling using unique molecular barcoding. Smoking habits were recorded for all twin pairs, and each individual was classified as a current, former or never smoker. According to the germline V gene (reference sequence), CDR1 reads DFQATT and CDR2 reads SNEGSKA. The CDR3 runs 13 amino acids, cysteine and phenylalanine included. The DNA is unrecorded. Library preparation was by 5' RACE. For each TCR library, approximately 4,000 ng of total RNA was used. For each sample, cDNA synthesis with SMARTScribe reverse transcriptase was split into eight separate reactions. During cDNA synthesis, template switching introduced unique molecular identifiers that contained a 6-nucleotide sample barcode. TCRalpha and TCRbeta cDNA was amplified by two nested PCRs of about 15 and 9 cycles, with bead purification after each PCR. Before amplification, cDNA was treated with uracil DNA-glycosylase and purified using the QIAquick PCR purification kit. The second PCR added Illumina TruSeq-compatible adapters along with sample-specific barcodes. TapeStation and Qubit were used to check library quality and concentration, and around 4.5 ng of each library went into the pool. Sequencing of the pooled libraries was done on an Illumina HiSeq2500 single-index Rapid Run using custom sequencing primers and 2 x 100 bp reads. The original methods were these. MiGEC version 1.2.6 was used for UMI-based consensus assembly to correct PCR and sequencing errors. MiXCR version 2.1.1 was used to carry out V(D)J alignment, clonotype assembly and CDR3 extraction. To normalise gene usage, clonotype sharing and MAIT/NKT TCR abundance, the top 1000, 10 000 and 20 000 clonotypes in each sample were analysed. After downsampling to 27 000 UMIs, diversity was calculated as the inverse Simpson index using the vegan R package. Statistical testing used paired Mann-Whitney U tests on the discordant twin pairs and applied Benjamini-Hochberg correction for multiple testing. Based on TCRdb reprocessing of the reads, there is one entry per CDR3 protein sequence, and DNA is missing. TCRdb assigned the V and J calls; the authors' analysis was not used. The table for this sample lists 400,000 or so distinct CDR3 sequences. The ten largest clones capture roughly 2.3% of the sample.

Concerning this clonotype itself: Its antigen is still unknown.

Beyond this particular receptor, the publication reports: IBD patients had lower TCRbeta repertoire diversity, measured by the inverse Simpson index, than their healthy co-twins. The results gave no support for a single strong signal or clonotype linked to IBD. Distinction between different T cell subtypes could not be achieved in the analysis. Compared with healthy twins, IBD patients shared fewer clonotypes with other individuals, and the difference was most pronounced in patients with signs of disease activity. Repertoire similarity did not differ between concordant and discordant twins, possibly due to limited statistical power. Because patients received different immunosuppressive treatments, the repertoires may have picked up extra background noise and variability between individuals.

Source material: blood. The rearranged segments are TRBV20-1 and TRBJ2-5; the D gene TCRdb calls, TRBD1, cannot be checked with no DNA. This TCR was sampled from a human donor with ulcerative colitis or Crohn's disease, or a healthy co-twin of an affected twin (not recorded which). The CDR3 reads as follows: CSAYRDRQETQYF.